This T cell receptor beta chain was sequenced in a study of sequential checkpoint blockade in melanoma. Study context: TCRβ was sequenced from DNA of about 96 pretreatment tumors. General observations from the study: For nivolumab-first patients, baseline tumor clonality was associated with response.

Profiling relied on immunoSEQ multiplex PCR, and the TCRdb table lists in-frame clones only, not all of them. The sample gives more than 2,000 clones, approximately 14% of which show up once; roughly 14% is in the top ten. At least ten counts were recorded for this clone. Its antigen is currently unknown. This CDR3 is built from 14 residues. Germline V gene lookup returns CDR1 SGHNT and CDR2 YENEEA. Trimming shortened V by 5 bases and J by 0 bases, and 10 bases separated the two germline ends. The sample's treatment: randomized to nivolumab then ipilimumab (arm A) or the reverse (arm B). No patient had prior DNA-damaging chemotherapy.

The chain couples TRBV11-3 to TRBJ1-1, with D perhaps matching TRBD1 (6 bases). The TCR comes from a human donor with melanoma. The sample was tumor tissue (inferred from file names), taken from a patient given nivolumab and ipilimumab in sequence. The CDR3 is CASSADRMNTEAFF. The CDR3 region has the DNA TGTGCCAGCAGCGCCGACAGGATGAACACTGAAGCTTTCTTT. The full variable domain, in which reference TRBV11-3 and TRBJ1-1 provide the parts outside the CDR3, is EAGVVQSPRYKIIEKKQPVAFWCNPISGHNTLYWYLQNLGQGPELLIRYENEEAVDDSQLPKDRFSAERLKGVDSTLKIQPAELGDSAVYLCASSADRMNTEAFFGQGTRLTVV.